This TCR beta chain came from a study of molecular identifiers for immune sequencing clone quantification. Study results and limitations: The sizes of highly expanded clones could be underestimated when identical TCR molecules share a barcode.

Libraries of bulk TCR were made by previously described methods (with listed TCR primers). Using its own MiXCR run on the PCR reads, TCRdb lists one record per CDR3 protein. The table includes about 320,000 distinct CDR3 sequences, about 20% detected once. Using a CD8+CD4-CCR7+CD45RA+ phenotype, naive CD8 T cells were sorted. At least ten counts were recorded for this clonotype. Its antigen remains unidentified. This CDR3 region has 16 residues. V trimming: 1 base; J trimming: 5 bases; junction bases outside the gene matches: 8. Germline CDR1 and CDR2: SEHNR and FQNEAQ (reference sequence). Material: naive CD8+ T cells from blood, with Jurkat cell RNA spiked in. Indicated subset: FACS-sorted CD8+CD4-CCR7+CD45RA+ naive T cells. V and J are TRBV7-9 and TRBJ2-5, with 9 bases matching TRBD2. The clonotype originates from a human donor in good health. Some libraries in this study had Jurkat cell RNA spiked in. CDR3 amino acids: CASSLDWLAGAETQYF. Written as DNA, the CDR3 is TGTGCCAGCAGCTTAGATTGGTTAGCGGGAGCTGAGACCCAGTACTTC. Combining the CDR3 with reference TRBV7-9 and TRBJ2-5 gives the whole variable domain DTGVSQNPRHKITKRGQNVTFRCDPISEHNRLYWYRQTLGQGPEFLTYFQNEAQLEKSRLLSDRFSAERPKGSFSTLEIQRTEQGDSAMYLCASSLDWLAGAETQYFGPGTRLLVL.